The text below deals with one T cell receptor (beta chain). Its antigen remains unidentified. This specimen belongs to a study of identical twins. Healthy Caucasian individuals made up all the donors. A universal primer site came from template switching; cDNA carried unique molecular identifiers. TCRdb processed the 5' RACE reads anew with MiXCR; each CDR3 protein has one entry. The profile covers around 960,000 distinct CDR3 sequences, with about 12% appearing a single time and around 1.5% taken by the ten largest. Study-wide findings and caveats: Shared out-of-frame alpha sequences (those common to twins) showed excess low generation probability.

The germline V gene encodes CDR1 SGHTA and CDR2 FQGTGA. Deletions cut 3 bases from V and 6 bases from J, with 15 bases between. The CDR3 loop spans 15 amino acids. The data were also submitted as part of a second study, on yellow fever vaccine responses in identical twins.

The TCR originated in a woman in her late teens or twenties in good health. Sequencing used PBMCs. The V gene is TRBV7-3, the J gene TRBJ2-1; D might be TRBD2 (6 bases). The CDR3 nucleotides read TGTGCCAGCAGCTTGCAGGAGGGAATGGGCAATGAGCAGTTCTTC. This encodes CASSLQEGMGNEQFF.